The clone carrying this T cell receptor beta chain was observed at least ten times. The target antigen is unknown. The sample comes from a study of neurological immune-mediated disorders. General observations from the study: Among expanded clones, no CDR3 amino acid sequences were shared across subjects, a pattern suggesting private repertoires in all groups.

Synthesis of cDNA was carried out by template-switch 5'RACE. The reaction used 10-nucleotide random UMIs. Using its own MiXCR run on the 5' RACE reads, TCRdb lists one record per CDR3 protein. The table lists around 26,000 distinct CDR3 sequences, approximately 6.6% of them singletons. The CDR3 is made up of 19 amino acids. Germline CDR1 reads SGHDN; CDR2 reads FVKESK. V lost 4 bases to trimming and J lost 1 base; unmatched junction nucleotides: 8. The sequencing input was PBMCs. The origin of this receptor is a woman between 45 and 60 years old in good health. The V call is TRBV14, the J call TRBJ2-1; TRBD2 matches 15 bases. DNA of the CDR3: TGTGCCAGCAGCCCGGGGACTAGCGGGAGGAGCAATTCCTACAATGAGCAGTTCTTC. Encoded protein: CASSPGTSGRSNSYNEQFF.